This T cell receptor beta chain was observed in a study of T cells in Graves' hyperthyroidism and ophthalmopathy. Study-wide results and limits: Most thyroid-expanded clonotypes above 0.001 were also found in blood.

Using RNA transcripts as the source, TCR beta CDR3 regions were amplified. A set of HTBI primers served as the primers for a first-round RT-PCR of the TCR CDR3. Via MiXCR, TCRdb re-called the multiplex PCR reads, giving one row per CDR3 protein. The top ten hold under 25% of the sample, which has 370,000 or so distinct CDR3 sequences, about 14% seen once. The V end lost 3 bases, the J end lost 4 bases, and 10 bases lay between the germline ends. Germline-derived CDR1 and CDR2 are SGHRS and YFSETQ. The CDR3 loop spans 14 amino acids. This clonotype came up a few times. The antigen remains undetermined. The TCR originated in a man younger than 40 with Graves' hyperthyroidism that later progressed to Graves' ophthalmopathy. This sequence joins TRBV5-1 and TRBJ1-4; weak D call: TRBD1 (5 bases). Sample: blood. CDR3 loop: CASSSGGDNEKLFF. CDR3 sequence (DNA): TGCGCCAGCAGCTCTGGGGGAGATAATGAAAAACTGTTTTTT.